This passage covers 12 T cell receptor beta chains from one sample sequenced in a study of blood T cell repertoires in COVID-19. The repertoire was sequenced with immunoSEQ multiplex PCR; TCRdb's copy has only in-frame clones and lacks some. The profile shows 200,000 to 250,000 clones, more than 80% of them singletons. Sequences were obtained from PBMCs or T cells enriched from blood (not recorded which). These receptors were collected from a woman in her late teens or twenties in a cohort exposed to, infected with or recovered from COVID-19 (not recorded which).

V and J are TRBV4-1 and TRBJ2-7, with D possibly matching TRBD1 (6 bases). The CDR3 is made up of 14 amino acids. Germline loops: CDR1 MGHRA, CDR2 YSYEKL. Trimming pared 1 base from V and 3 bases from J, leaving 10 bases between. The CDR3 sequence: CASSQGQGFYEQYF. The CDR3 DNA reads as TGCGCCAGCAGCCAAGGGCAGGGGTTCTACGAGCAGTACTTC.

The CDR3 sequence is CAGTKQGAAQPQHF. CDR3 DNA: TGTGCCGGAACGAAACAGGGGGCCGCTCAGCCCCAGCATTTT. This rearrangement joins TRBV28 to TRBJ1-5; 9 nucleotides align to TRBD1. Germline assignment: CDR1 MDHEN and CDR2 SYDVKM. The V segment lost 11 bases and the J segment 6 bases; nucleotides outside the gene matches: 11. There are 14 residues in the CDR3. Using reference TRBV28 and TRBJ1-5 for the parts outside the CDR3, the full variable domain is DVKVTQSSRYLVKRTGEKVFLECVQDMDHENMFWYRQDPGLGLRLIYFSYDVKMKEKGDIPEGYSVSREKKERFSLILESASTNQTSMYLCAGTKQGAAQPQHFGDGTRLSIL.

V is TRBV5-1 and J is TRBJ2-1, with TRBD2 as a possible D gene (7 bases). Germline CDR1 and CDR2: SGHRS and YFSETQ. V was shortened by 6 bases and J by 5 bases, with 27 bases between the two germline ends. This CDR3 has 18 amino acids. The CDR3 spells CASTPTPLLAGANNEQFF. For the CDR3, the DNA is TGCGCCAGCACCCCGACACCACTACTCGCGGGGGCTAACAATGAGCAGTTCTTC.

The chain joins TRBV5-1 to TRBJ2-2; 7 bases are a match to TRBD1. V trimming: 2 bases; J trimming: 6 bases; junction bases outside the gene matches: 4. This CDR3 is 14 amino acids long. Looked up from germline, CDR1 is SGHRS and CDR2 is YFSETQ. The CDR3 sequence is CASSFLTGPGELFF. For the CDR3, the DNA is TGCGCCAGCAGCTTTTTGACAGGGCCCGGGGAGCTGTTTTTT.

CDR3 sequence: CASSKVRGGPTSGGYNEQFF. Here the CDR3 DNA reads TGTGCCAGCAGCAAAGTGAGGGGTGGTCCCACTAGCGGAGGATACAATGAGCAGTTCTTC. The chain is built from TRBV11-3 and TRBJ2-1; 8 bases line up with TRBD2. Germline V gene lookup returns CDR1 SGHNT and CDR2 YENEEA. The CDR3 consists of 20 residues. Trimming cost V 5 bases and J 4 bases; bases outside gene matches: 22.

The table lists this clone with a count of one. J is TRBJ1-6 and V is TRBV21-1. TRBV21-1 is a listed pseudogene. There are 14 residues in the CDR3. Written as DNA, the CDR3 is TGTGCCATCCCTCGTTGCTCCTATAATTCACCCCTCCACTTT. It translates to CAIPRCSYNSPLHF.

This chain connects TRBV9 to TRBJ2-3; TRBD2 matches at 12 bases. The length of the CDR3 is 16 residues. V trimming: 0 bases; J trimming: 5 bases; junction bases outside the gene matches: 4. Germline values: CDR1 SGDLS, CDR2 YYNGEE. CDR3 protein: CASSVGLAGAQDTQYF. The CDR3 DNA is TGTGCCAGCAGCGTAGGACTAGCGGGAGCTCAAGATACGCAGTATTTT.

The rearrangement joins TRBV5-1 to TRBJ1-3; D possibly corresponds to TRBD1 (6 bases). The CDR3 extends over 15 amino acids. Germline lookup yields CDR1 SGHRS and CDR2 YFSETQ. Trimming left V 0 bases short and J 2 bases short, with 9 bases between. In DNA form, the CDR3 reads TGCGCCAGCAGCTTGGACACAGGGCCTGGAAACACCATATATTTT. This sequence encodes CASSLDTGPGNTIYF.

This clone appeared once. The chain's CDR3 is CASSLSAGMGSVGYTF. The CDR3 nucleotides read TGTGCCAGCAGCCTATCTGCGGGGATGGGTTCGGTGGGCTACACCTTC. The chain has TRBV5-6 and TRBJ1-2; D not resolved. Germline V gives CDR1 SGHDT, CDR2 YYEEEE. The CDR3 spans 16 residues. V lost 4 bases and J lost 8, with 24 bases in between.

J is TRBJ1-1 and V is TRBV16, with D possibly matching TRBD1 (5 bases). V lost 5 bases and J lost 1, with 8 bases in between. The length of the CDR3 is 13 residues. Germline CDR1 and CDR2: KGHSY and FQNENV. CDR3 region: CASSVRGNTEAFF. CDR3 DNA: TGTGCCAGCAGCGTAAGGGGGAACACTGAAGCTTTCTTT.

The J gene is TRBJ1-1, the V gene TRBV5-5, with 11 bases aligning to TRBD1. With 4 bases clipped from V and 7 bases from J, the junction kept 3 bases outside the gene matches. Germline V lookup: CDR1 SGHKS, CDR2 YYEKEE (reference sequence). The length of the CDR3 is 13 residues. The CDR3 protein is CASSKDRGREAFF. The CDR3 coding sequence is TGTGCCAGCAGCAAGGACAGGGGGCGTGAAGCTTTCTTT.

This clone appeared a single time. The chain joins TRBV27 to TRBJ2-3; 9 bases agree with TRBD2. The CDR3 covers 16 residues. CDR1 MNHEY and CDR2 SMNVEV come from the germline V gene (reference sequence). Trimming took 7 bases from V and 2 from J; bases not matched to a gene: 10. This CDR3 is CASNPRGGYYTDTQYF. As DNA, the CDR3 is TGTGCCAGCAACCCGCGGGGGGGCTACTACACAGATACGCAGTATTTT.